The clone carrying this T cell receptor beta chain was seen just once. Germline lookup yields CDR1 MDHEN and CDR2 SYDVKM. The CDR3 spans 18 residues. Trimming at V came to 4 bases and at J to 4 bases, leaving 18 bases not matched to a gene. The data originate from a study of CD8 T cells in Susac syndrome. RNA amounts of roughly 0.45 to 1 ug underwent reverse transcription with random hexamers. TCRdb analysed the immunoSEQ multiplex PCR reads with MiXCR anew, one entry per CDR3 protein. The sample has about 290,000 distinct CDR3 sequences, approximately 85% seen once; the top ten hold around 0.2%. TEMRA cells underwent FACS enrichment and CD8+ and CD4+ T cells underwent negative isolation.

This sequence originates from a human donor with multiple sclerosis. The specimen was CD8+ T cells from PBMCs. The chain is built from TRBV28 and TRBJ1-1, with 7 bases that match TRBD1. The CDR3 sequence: CASSSWDSQLAMITEAFF. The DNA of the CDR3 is TGTGCCAGCAGTTCTTGGGACAGTCAATTAGCGATGATCACTGAAGCTTTCTTT. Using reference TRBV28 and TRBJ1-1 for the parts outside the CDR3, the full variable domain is DVKVTQSSRYLVKRTGEKVFLECVQDMDHENMFWYRQDPGLGLRLIYFSYDVKMKEKGDIPEGYSVSREKKERFSLILESASTNQTSMYLCASSSWDSQLAMITEAFFGQGTRLTVV.